The 4 T cell receptor beta chains in this list originate from one sample, sequenced in a study of Tregs in tolerant kidney transplant recipients. Repertoires were generated with immunoSEQ multiplex PCR, while TCRdb's copy carries only in-frame clones and drops some. Here the sample spans about 83,000 clones, more than 95% being singletons. This sample comprised CD4+ T cells from blood, obtained before the transplant. These receptors were taken from a human donor who received a combined kidney and bone marrow transplant.

The rearrangement joins TRBV23-1 to TRBJ2-1; D gene unclear. TRBV23-1 is an open reading frame, and its role is uncertain. This CDR3 is built from 15 residues. The V and J ends lost 2 bases and 1 base respectively, with 9 bases between them. The chain's CDR3 is CASSQAVGSYNEQFF. For the CDR3, the DNA is TGCGCCAGCAGTCAAGCGGTCGGGTCCTACAATGAGCAGTTCTTC.

The rearrangement links TRBV7-6 to TRBJ2-1; D may be TRBD1 (6 bases). Trimming shortened V by 2 bases and J by 1 base, and 12 bases separated the two germline ends. CDR1 and CDR2 (germline): SGHVS, FNYEAQ. CDR3 length: 16 amino acids. CDR3 sequence: CASSLQGTYSYNEQFF. CDR3 DNA: TGTGCCAGCAGCTTACAGGGGACCTATTCCTACAATGAGCAGTTCTTC.

The chain links TRBV28 to TRBJ1-5, with D maybe TRBD1 (5 bases). This CDR3 contains 12 residues. Trimming took 10 bases from V and 4 from J, leaving 11 bases between them. CDR1 and CDR2 (germline): MDHEN, SYDVKM. CDR3 loop: CATVGVNQPQHF. CDR3 in DNA: TGTGCCACCGTAGGGGTAAATCAGCCCCAGCATTTT. The whole variable domain, remainder taken from reference TRBV28 and TRBJ1-5, is DVKVTQSSRYLVKRTGEKVFLECVQDMDHENMFWYRQDPGLGLRLIYFSYDVKMKEKGDIPEGYSVSREKKERFSLILESASTNQTSMYLCATVGVNQPQHFGDGTRLSIL.

The chain employs TRBV19 and TRBJ2-1, with a weak D call TRBD2 (5 bases). CDR3 length: 15 amino acids. Trimming pared 6 bases from V and 4 bases from J, leaving 16 bases between. Germline CDR1 reads LNHDA; CDR2 reads SQIVND (reference sequence). The DNA of the CDR3 is TGTGCCAGTAGGCCGGGGATTGGGTTATACAATGAGCAGTTCTTC. Translating it yields CASRPGIGLYNEQFF.